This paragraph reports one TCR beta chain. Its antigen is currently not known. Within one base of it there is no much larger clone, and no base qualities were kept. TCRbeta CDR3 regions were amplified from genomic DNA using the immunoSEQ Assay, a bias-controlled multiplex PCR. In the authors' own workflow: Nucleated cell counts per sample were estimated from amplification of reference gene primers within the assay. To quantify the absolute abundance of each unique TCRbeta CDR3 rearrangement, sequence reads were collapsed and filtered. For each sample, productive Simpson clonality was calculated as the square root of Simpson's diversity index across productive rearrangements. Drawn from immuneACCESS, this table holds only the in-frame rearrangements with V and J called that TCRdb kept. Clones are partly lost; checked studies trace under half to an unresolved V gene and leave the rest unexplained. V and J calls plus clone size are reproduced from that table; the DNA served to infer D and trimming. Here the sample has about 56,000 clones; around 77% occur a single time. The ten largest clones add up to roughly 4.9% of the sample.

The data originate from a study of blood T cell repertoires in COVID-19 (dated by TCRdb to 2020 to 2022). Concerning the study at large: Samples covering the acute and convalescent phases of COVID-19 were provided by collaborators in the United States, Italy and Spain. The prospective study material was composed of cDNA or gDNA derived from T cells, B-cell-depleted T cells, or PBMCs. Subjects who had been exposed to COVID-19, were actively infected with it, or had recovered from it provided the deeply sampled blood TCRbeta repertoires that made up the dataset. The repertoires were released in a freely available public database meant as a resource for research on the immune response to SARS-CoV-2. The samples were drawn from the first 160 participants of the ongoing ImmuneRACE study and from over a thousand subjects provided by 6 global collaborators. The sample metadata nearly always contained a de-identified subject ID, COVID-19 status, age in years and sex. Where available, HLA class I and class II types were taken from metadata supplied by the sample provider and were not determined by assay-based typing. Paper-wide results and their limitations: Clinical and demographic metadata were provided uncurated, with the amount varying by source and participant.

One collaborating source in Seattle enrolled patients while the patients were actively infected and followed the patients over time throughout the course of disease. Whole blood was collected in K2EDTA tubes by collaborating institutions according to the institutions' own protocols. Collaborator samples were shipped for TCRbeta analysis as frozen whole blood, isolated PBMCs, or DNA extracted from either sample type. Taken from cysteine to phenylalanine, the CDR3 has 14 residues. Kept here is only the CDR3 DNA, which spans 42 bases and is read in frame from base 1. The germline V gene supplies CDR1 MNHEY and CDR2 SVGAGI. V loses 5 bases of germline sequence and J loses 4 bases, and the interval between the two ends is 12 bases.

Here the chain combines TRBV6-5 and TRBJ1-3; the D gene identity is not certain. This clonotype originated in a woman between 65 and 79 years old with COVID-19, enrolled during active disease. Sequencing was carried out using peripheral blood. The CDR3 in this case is CASSPDTGGNTIYF. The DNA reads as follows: TGTGCCAGCAGTCCAGACACTGGAGGAAACACCATATATTTT.